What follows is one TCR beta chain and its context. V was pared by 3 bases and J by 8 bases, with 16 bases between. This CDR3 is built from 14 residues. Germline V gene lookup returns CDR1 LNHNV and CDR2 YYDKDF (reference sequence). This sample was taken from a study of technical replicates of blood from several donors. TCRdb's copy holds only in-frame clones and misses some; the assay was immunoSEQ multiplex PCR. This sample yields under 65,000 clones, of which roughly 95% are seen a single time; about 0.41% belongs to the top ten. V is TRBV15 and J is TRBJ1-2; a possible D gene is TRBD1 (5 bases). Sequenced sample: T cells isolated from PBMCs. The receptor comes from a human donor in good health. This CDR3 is CATSSERGVSGYTF. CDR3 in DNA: TGTGCCACCAGCAGCGAACGGGGGGTTAGCGGCTACACCTTC.